This T cell receptor beta chain was sequenced for a study of Tregs in tolerant kidney transplant recipients. Unstimulated regulatory T cells (CD4+CD25+CD127-), CD4+CD25- non-regulatory cells, CD4 and CD8 cells were FACS-sorted from thawed PBMCs. Method: immunoSEQ multiplex PCR; TCRdb's copy keeps in-frame clones and lacks some. The sample shows about 94,000 clones, approximately 93% of them seen only once. CDR1 is SGHTA and CDR2 is FQGNSA in the germline V gene. The length of the CDR3 is 15 residues. V lost 6 bases and J lost 4; bases outside the gene matches: 7. About this clone itself: Its antigen is unknown.

Study-level points and caveats: Tolerant patients' donor-specific Tregs expanded beyond overall Tregs, suggesting antigen-driven growth.

This specimen was CD4+ T cells from blood, taken before the transplant. The TCR originated in a human donor who received a combined kidney and bone marrow transplant. The chain links TRBV7-2 to TRBJ2-1; 9 bases are a match to TRBD2. DNA for the CDR3: TGTGCCAGCAGTCAGACTAGCGGAGCTTACAATGAGCAGTTCTTC. The encoded protein is CASSQTSGAYNEQFF. The full variable domain, its missing parts supplied by reference TRBV7-2 and TRBJ2-1, is GAGVSQSPSNKVTEKGKDVELRCDPISGHTALYWYRQSLGQGLEFLIYFQGNSAPDKSGLPSDRFSAERTGGSVSTLTIQRTQQEDSAVYLCASSQTSGAYNEQFFGPGTRLTVL.